Sequencing of this TCR beta chain was carried out in a study of cytomegalovirus exposure and HLA in healthy donors (dated by TCRdb to between 2016 and 2019). Concerning the study at large: In an earlier analysis of 550 to 750 of the donors, approximately 300 Gb of sequence data and some 120 million unique TCR beta sequences from about 190 million T cells were reported. An early release that covered fewer than 750 HLA-typed donors contained approximately 300 gigabases of sequencing data and around 80 million unique TCR sequences. The genetic ancestry cluster associated with self-reported Caucasian donors included around four fifths of the roughly 400 genotyped donors. The aim of the study was to test whether cataloging public T cell receptors could identify signatures of past pathogen exposure. Using immunosequencing, the study profiled T cell repertoires from around 670 subjects and related those repertoires to cytomegalovirus serostatus. Besides the first cohort of more than 650 subjects, a separate validation cohort made up of roughly 120 different subjects was used. To predict cytomegalovirus infection status, the study combined high-throughput TCR immunosequencing, statistical association of individual TCRs with disease status, and machine learning. A later analysis re-analyzed previously published TCR beta repertoires from 660 or so donors and added high-resolution HLA genotyping to study TCR occurrence patterns. Rather than using new phenotypic data, the later analysis identified candidate immune exposures from TCR beta sequences and from how often those sequences occurred across donors. To decide whether each TCR beta V gene segment behaved as functional or pseudogenic, an earlier analysis of several hundred of the donors relied on high-throughput TCR beta sequencing. Alongside the repertoire data, information on donor age, sex, ethnicity and CMV serostatus was compiled. Genome-wide SNP genotypes for about three fifths of the roughly 670 donors were used in a later genetic analysis, which treated that subset as a discovery cohort. All discovery cohort repertoires had been generated using a single sequencing platform. Class I and class II HLA loci were covered by the typing at four-digit resolution. Typing coverage differed by locus: A, B, C, DRB1 and DQB1 were typed in about 620-640 donors, DQA1 in around 500, DPA1 in 600 to 610, and DPB1 in 472. Because of strong linkage in the cohort, four to six DR-DQ haplotypes were treated as single units for association and clustering. Among about 390 genotyped donors of the cohort, an average of about 240,000 unique TCR beta nucleotide sequences were sequenced per donor, around 20% of them non-productive.

Measured from the cysteine to the phenylalanine, the CDR3 is 12 residues long. Solely the CDR3 DNA is kept, with 36 bases framed from the first base. The germline V gene provides CDR1 SGHAT and CDR2 FQNNGV. V and J lose 3 bases and 11 bases, and a span of 13 bases separates them. The library was produced with the immunoSEQ multiplex PCR assay. For the multiplex PCR, a mixture combining 60 forward primers for TCR Vbeta segments and 13 reverse primers for TCR Jbeta segments was used. The CDR3 region of rearranged TCR beta genes was amplified from genomic DNA with a multiplex PCR assay. The Illumina HiSeq System was used to sequence the amplified TCR beta libraries as 87-base-pair reads. The paper's data handling went like this. Across the 500 to 850 repertoires, a later analysis counted tens of millions of unique TCR beta chains, around 10 million of which were shared by at least two donors. A nearest-neighbor algorithm error-corrected the raw reads and collapsed the reads into unique sequences, merging closely related sequences to remove PCR and sequencing errors. V, D and J gene segments were assigned by aligning CDR3 sequences to IMGT reference sequences. For a sequence to be retained, a match of at least six nucleotides was required to both a V gene segment and a J gene segment. A rearrangement was called productive if the CDR3 had no stop codons and remained in frame with V and J, and every other rearrangement was called non-productive. Following IMGT convention, CDR3 was defined as the stretch from the second conserved V-encoded cysteine to the conserved J-encoded phenylalanine. The earlier analysis of some 540 of the donors excluded any sequence lacking an unambiguous match to a single V gene segment. In an earlier analysis of approximately 610 of the donors, V segments were called functional above 56.7% productive rearrangements and were called segregating when the between-donor standard deviation exceeded 5%. A statistical classification framework was built to diagnose cytomegalovirus status from the catalog of TCR beta chain sequences. V and J gene assignment, in a later analysis, came from comparing TCR nucleotide sequences with IMGT/GENE-DB human TR gene sequences. The TCRdist pipeline was used in a later analysis to assign CDR3 sequences and most-parsimonious VDJ recombination scenarios. In a later analysis, every TCR beta chain was defined by the combination of its CDR3 amino acid sequence and its V-gene family, and reads without a unique V-gene family were dropped. As a way to deal with suspected cross-contamination and a sequencing artifact, a later analysis dropped 450 to 700 nucleotide sequences that were highly shared and had low generation probability. A later analysis calculated a clonal expansion index for each public chain from normalized within-repertoire ranks of inferred template counts. In a later analysis, generation probabilities were computed with a VDJ recombination model fitted to out-of-frame rearrangements, and the resulting probabilities were checked against IGoR. In a later analysis, TCR-TCR, TCR-HLA and TCR-CMV co-occurrence was scored with hypergeometric tests, and a repertoire-size bias correction was applied to TCR pairs. False discovery rates were estimated in a later analysis by permuting HLA or CMV assignments 20 times. In a later analysis, co-occurring TCRs were grouped using DBSCAN, with TCRdist sequence similarity added in when clustering inside HLA-allele-positive subsets. For co-occurrence clustering, repertoires with fewer than 30,000 or more than 120,000 public chains were excluded, along with roughly 5 repertoires with anomalous nucleotide sharing. Entries here come from immuneACCESS through TCRdb and include only in-frame sequences with V and J called. Some clones fail to appear in such tables; in the studies checked, an unresolved V gene covers under half of the shortfall, and the cause of the remainder is unknown. V, J and clone size derive from that table, while D and trimming were established from the DNA sequence. Counted in this sample were about 200,000 clones; around 85% of them appeared once. Together, the top ten hold 0.2% to 0.25% of the sample.

The cohort comprised hundreds of healthy bone marrow donors. At the time of sampling, all cohort members were nominally healthy, though unrecorded immune exposures were likely present. The donor was CMV seronegative and belonged to the group of 352 seronegative cohort members. A peripheral blood sample was provided by each donor, and peripheral blood mononuclear cells were used for TCR beta sequencing. The Qiagen DNeasy Blood Extraction Kit was used to extract genomic DNA from the blood cell samples. Points on this clone: This clone's antigen is unknown. The record has no base qualities; no much larger clone is one base away.

What the work shows at the level of the full study, not this receptor alone: Specific HLA alleles were associated with 18,000 or so TCR beta sequences at a false discovery rate of 0.05 in a later analysis. Across donors, most TCR sequences were observed very rarely, whereas some public TCRs were present in many individuals. The authors suggested that the approach could potentially be extended to other disease states and immunological phenotypes. A later analysis found that TCR association rates varied across HLA loci, with DRB1 alleles showing the most associated TCRs and HLA-C alleles the fewest. In a later analysis, HLA-associated TCR beta chains were found to be more clonally expanded and to have lower generation probabilities than equally common non-associated chains. V-gene and J-gene trimming of TCR beta chains was associated with a missense DCLRE1C variant in a later genetic analysis, and the association was replicated in an independent cohort. When HLA alleles, especially DR and DQ, strongly co-occurred, TCR associations were difficult to assign to individual alleles. This cohort had only TCR beta chains sequenced, and the lack of alpha or paired-chain data limited which features could be detected. Because HLA typing was missing for some donors at each locus, association tests included only the typed subset. Compared with the roughly 720-donor mean, donors in an Asian-associated ancestry cluster had fewer N-insertions in productive TCRs, according to a later genetic analysis. The earlier analysis of nearly 600 of the donors excluded about 16 rarely observed V segments, including chromosome 9 orphons, because counts were too low. Several of the top co-occurrence clusters appeared to be linked to parvovirus B19, influenza, CMV and Epstein-Barr virus, according to a later analysis. In a later analysis, most CMV-associated TCR beta chains were found to appear HLA-restricted, with HLA associations seemingly driven largely by CMV exposure. A further reported finding was that TCR beta sequences accurately predicted the HLA-A and HLA-B alleles for most subjects in the first cohort. In vitro tests confirmed that a few of the cytomegalovirus-associated TCR beta chains recognize cytomegalovirus antigens. Correlated functional status among segregating V segments might be attributable to linkage disequilibrium, but an unknown experimental factor could not be ruled out. Sequencing depth was assumed to be roughly uniform across donors in the presence/absence analyses, though that assumption may not hold. An earlier analysis of 450 to 750 of the donors showed that most TCR beta V segments appeared in productive rearrangements either about 87% or about 30% of the time, which broadly matched IMGT annotations. The study listed 164 TCR beta chains as associated with cytomegalovirus. A group of highly shared sequence variants was considered likely to be a technical artifact of the sequencing pipeline. The classifier was reported to diagnose cytomegalovirus status with high specificity and sensitivity in both the original cohort and the validation cohort. Immune exposure information for the cohort was limited to CMV serostatus. Some IMGT-functional V segments, including TRBV6-2 and TRBV6-3, could not be distinguished by the 87-base-pair reads and were therefore excluded.

The receptor chain draws on TRBV11-2 and TRBJ1-1; a confident D gene designation cannot be given. Material: PBMCs. This receptor was identified in a girl aged 2 to 9 in good health and CMV-seronegative. CDR3 loop: CASSFPGFWAFF. The DNA sequence is TGTGCCAGCAGCTTCCCAGGATTTTGGGCTTTCTTT.